The 20 T cell receptor beta chains listed next were all sequenced from one sample in a study of identical twins. TCRdb recomputed calls from the 5' RACE reads with MiXCR, one row per CDR3 protein. The sample has over 500,000 distinct CDR3 sequences; under 25% are singletons. The sample was also reused in another study, on T cells expressing NK-cell markers.

The sample was CD4+ T cells sorted from blood. These receptors originate from a woman aged 18-29 years in good health.

This clonotype was seen more than once but under ten times. The V gene is TRBV18, the J gene TRBJ1-1; TRBD1 aligns across 7 bases. The V gene end was trimmed by 0 bases and the J gene end by 8 bases; junction bases not matched to a gene: 6. The CDR3 is 14 amino acids. CDR1 KGHSH and CDR2 LQKENI come from the germline V gene. CDR3 bases: TGTGCCAGCTCACCACCCCGCAGGGGGGAAGAAGCTTTCTTT. Protein product: CASSPPRRGEEAFF.

In the case of this clonotype: At one of its ends the junction is not consistent with the germline gene, which may arise from a read error. The rearrangement uses TRBV7-2 and TRBJ2-3, with D possibly matching TRBD2 (6 bases). Germline values: CDR1 SGHTA, CDR2 FQGNSA. The length of the CDR3 is 14 residues. The CDR3 loop reads CASSIAASTDTQYF. The CDR3 bases are TGTGCCAGCAGCATAGCGGCTAGCACAGATACGCAGTATTTT.

This clonotype was observed a few times. The V call is TRBV25-1, the J call TRBJ2-7; D is ambiguous. From germline, CDR1 is MGHDK and CDR2 SYGVNS. V dropped 3 bases and J dropped 0 bases, with 12 bases sitting between them. The CDR3 totals 15 residues. The chain's CDR3 is CASSETRLSSYEQYF. CDR3 sequence (DNA): TGTGCCAGCAGTGAGACACGTCTGAGCTCCTACGAGCAGTACTTC.

This clonotype was counted at least ten times. The V call is TRBV12-3 or TRBV12-4, the J call TRBJ2-1; 11 bases fit TRBD2. The CDR3 has 15 residues. The V and J ends lost 6 bases and 7 bases, in that order; junction bases with no gene match: 8. In DNA form, the CDR3 reads TGTGCCAGCAGCCCTAATAGCGGGGGGGGGAATGAGCAGTTCTTC. Its translation: CASSPNSGGGNEQFF.

The rearrangement joins TRBV20-1 to TRBJ2-3; D call uncertain. Trimming removed 6 bases from V and 0 bases from J, with 16 bases in between. The CDR3 has 15 amino acids. From germline, CDR1 is DFQATT and CDR2 SNEGSKA (reference sequence). The CDR3 sequence: CSAQDPAHSTDTQYF. For the CDR3, the DNA is TGCAGTGCCCAAGATCCGGCTCATAGCACAGATACGCAGTATTTT.

The sample holds a few counts of this clonotype. This chain links TRBV5-1 with TRBJ2-7; TRBD2 is a possible D gene (5 bases). Germline V gene lookup returns CDR1 SGHRS and CDR2 YFSETQ. Trimming cost V 4 bases and J 5 bases, with 13 bases left between them. The length of the CDR3 is 13 residues. Written as DNA, the CDR3 is TGCGCCAGCAGCCCGTCTGAGGGCCACGAGCAGTACTTC. Protein: CASSPSEGHEQYF. Looking up the rest from reference TRBV5-1 and TRBJ2-7 gives the full variable domain: KAGVTQTPRYLIKTRGQQVTLSCSPISGHRSVSWYQQTPGQGLQFLFEYFSETQRNKGNFPGRFSGRQFSNSRSEMNVSTLELGDSALYLCASSPSEGHEQYFGPGTRLTVT.

In this sample, this clonotype turned up a few times. The chain combines TRBV7-9 with TRBJ2-6; the D gene is possibly TRBD2 (7 bases). The CDR3 runs to 16 residues. Germline lookup yields CDR1 SEHNR and CDR2 FQNEAQ (reference sequence). V shed 2 bases and J shed 2 bases, with 10 bases lying between them. The CDR3 nucleotides read TGTGCCAGCAGCTTATTCGGGGGGCCTGGGGCCAACGTCCTGACTTTC. Its protein product is CASSLFGGPGANVLTF.

This clonotype has a handful of counts. The chain recombines TRBV20-1 with TRBJ2-3, with D maybe TRBD2 (5 bases). V was cut by 6 bases and J by 2 bases, with 15 bases left in between. Germline assignment: CDR1 DFQATT and CDR2 SNEGSKA (reference sequence). The CDR3 length is 14 residues. CDR3 bases: TGCAGTGCCGGCCGAGGAGGCACCACAGATACGCAGTATTTT. Amino acids: CSAGRGGTTDTQYF.

This clonotype was detected a few times. This chain connects TRBV28 to TRBJ2-6; D is unresolved. The V end was cut by 9 bases, the J end by 1 base, with 4 bases between. CDR1 is MDHEN, CDR2 SYDVKM, per germline. The CDR3 spans 12 residues. The chain's CDR3 is CASRSGANVLTF. Written as DNA, the CDR3 is TGTGCCAGTCGGTCTGGGGCCAACGTCCTGACTTTC.

The V call is TRBV5-1, the J call TRBJ2-1; D perhaps matches TRBD2 (5 bases). The CDR3 covers 14 residues. Germline V lookup: CDR1 SGHRS, CDR2 YFSETQ. The V gene lost 7 bases and the J gene lost 9 bases, with 20 bases spanning the gap. CDR3 sequence reads: CASSSGLALGEQFF. The CDR3 DNA is TGCGCCAGCTCATCTGGACTGGCCTTGGGTGAGCAGTTCTTC.

This chain links TRBV7-8 with TRBJ2-3; TRBD1 or TRBD2 may be the D gene (5 bases each). CDR3 length equals 16 residues. Deletions cut 4 bases from V and 4 bases from J, with 18 bases between. From germline, CDR1 is SGHVS and CDR2 FQNEAQ. The CDR3 DNA reads as TGTGCCAGCAGCTCAAGGGGTGGGAGCGATGCAGATACGCAGTATTTT. Protein product: CASSSRGGSDADTQYF.

The CDR3 bases are TGTGCCAGCAGCAAAAGGGGAGTTTGGTCCTACGAGCAGTACTTC. Amino acid sequence: CASSKRGVWSYEQYF. V and J are TRBV13 and TRBJ2-7, with D perhaps given as TRBD1 or TRBD2 (5 bases each). Trimming removed 5 bases from V and 1 base from J, with 15 bases in between. The CDR3 covers 15 residues. The germline gives CDR1 PRHDT, CDR2 FYEKMQ (reference sequence).

The V call is TRBV5-1, the J call TRBJ2-7; 9 bases are a match to TRBD2. Trimming cost V 0 bases and J 7 bases; bases outside gene matches: 11. The CDR3 has 16 residues. Germline CDR1 reads SGHRS; CDR2 reads YFSETQ. CDR3 sequence: CASSLGSAGGVGEQYF. As DNA, the CDR3 is TGCGCCAGCAGCTTGGGTTCGGCGGGAGGGGTCGGAGAGCAGTACTTC.

This chain links TRBV29-1 with TRBJ2-5, with 9 bases fitting TRBD1. Losses at the gene ends were 7 bases for V and 5 bases for J; bases not matched to a gene: 20. The CDR3 length is 17 residues. The V gene's germline CDR1 is SQVTM and CDR2 ANQGSEA. CDR3 loop: CSAQGGTGPSGWETQYF. The CDR3 nucleotides read TGCAGCGCCCAAGGGGGGACAGGGCCCTCGGGGTGGGAGACCCAGTACTTC.

The chain recombines TRBV21-1 with TRBJ2-1; the tabulated D call, TRBD2, remains unverified against the DNA. TRBV21-1 is termed a pseudogene. CDR3 length: 17 amino acids. In nucleotides, the CDR3 is TGTGCCAGCAGCAAAGTCTCCAAGACCTCTAGCGGGAGGGCACAGTTCTTC. Translating gives CASSKVSKTSSGRAQFF.

There are many counts of this clonotype. The rearrangement joins TRBV10-3 to TRBJ2-7; 8 bases are a match to TRBD2. The germline gives CDR1 ENHRY, CDR2 SYGVKD. CDR3 length: 16 residues. V shed 6 bases and J 6 bases; nucleotides not matched to a gene: 16. CDR3 sequence (DNA): TGTGCCATCAGGCATTCACAGCGGGAGCGAAGTACCGAGCAGTACTTC. Amino acids: CAIRHSQRERSTEQYF.

This chain joins TRBV5-1 and TRBJ2-2, with D possibly being TRBD1 (6 bases). From germline, CDR1 is SGHRS and CDR2 YFSETQ. V lost 0 bases and J lost 5, with 11 bases in between. The CDR3 is 15 amino acids. CDR3 sequence reads: CASSLEPGQTGELFF. The CDR3 DNA sequence: TGCGCCAGCAGCTTGGAACCCGGACAGACCGGGGAGCTGTTTTTT.

The rearrangement links TRBV24-1 to TRBJ1-1; no clear D gene. The CDR3 runs 13 residues. CDR1 and CDR2 from the germline V gene are KGHDR and SFDVKD. The V end was cut by 7 bases, the J end by 4 bases, with 12 bases between. Here the CDR3 reads CATRMTGGTEAFF. In DNA form, the CDR3 reads TGTGCCACCAGGATGACGGGAGGCACTGAAGCTTTCTTT.

The DNA for the CDR3 is TGCGCCAGCAGCAGATCAGGAAGACTGAACCAAGAGACCCAGTACTTC. It encodes CASSRSGRLNQETQYF. The rearrangement joins TRBV5-1 to TRBJ2-5; no clear D gene. CDR1 is SGHRS, CDR2 YFSETQ, per germline. V lost 4 bases and J lost 0, with 16 bases in between. The CDR3 is 16 amino acids.

The gene calls are TRBV7-9 and TRBJ1-1, with TRBD1 as a possible D gene (5 bases). The CDR3 extends over 12 amino acids. CDR1 and CDR2 from the germline V gene are SEHNR and FQNEAQ (reference sequence). V dropped 0 bases and J dropped 9 bases, with 8 bases sitting between them. This CDR3 reads CASSLADTKAFF. In nucleotides, the CDR3 is TGTGCCAGCAGCTTAGCGGACACAAAAGCTTTCTTT. Combining the CDR3 with reference TRBV7-9 and TRBJ1-1 gives the whole variable domain DTGVSQNPRHKITKRGQNVTFRCDPISEHNRLYWYRQTLGQGPEFLTYFQNEAQLEKSRLLSDRFSAERPKGSFSTLEIQRTEQGDSAMYLCASSLADTKAFFGQGTRLTVV.